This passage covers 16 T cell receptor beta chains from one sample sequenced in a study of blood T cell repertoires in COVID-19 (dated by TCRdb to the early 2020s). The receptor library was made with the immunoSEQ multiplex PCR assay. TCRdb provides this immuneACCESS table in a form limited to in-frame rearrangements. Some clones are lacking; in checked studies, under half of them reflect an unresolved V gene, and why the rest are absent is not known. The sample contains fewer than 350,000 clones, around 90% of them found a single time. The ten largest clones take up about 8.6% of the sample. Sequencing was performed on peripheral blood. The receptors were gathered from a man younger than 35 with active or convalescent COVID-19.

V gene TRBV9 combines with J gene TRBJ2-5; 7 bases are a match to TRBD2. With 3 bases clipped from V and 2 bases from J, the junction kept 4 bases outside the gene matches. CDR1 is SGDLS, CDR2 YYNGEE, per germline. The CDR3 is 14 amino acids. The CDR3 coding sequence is TGTGCCAGCAGCGATGGCGGGGGACAAGAGACCCAGTACTTC. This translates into CASSDGGGQETQYF.

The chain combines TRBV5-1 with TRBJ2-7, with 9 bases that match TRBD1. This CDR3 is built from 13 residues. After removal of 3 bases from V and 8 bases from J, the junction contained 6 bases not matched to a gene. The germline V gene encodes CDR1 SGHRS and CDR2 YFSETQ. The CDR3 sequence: CASSWDRDQKQYF. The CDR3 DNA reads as TGCGCCAGCAGCTGGGACAGGGACCAGAAGCAGTACTTC.

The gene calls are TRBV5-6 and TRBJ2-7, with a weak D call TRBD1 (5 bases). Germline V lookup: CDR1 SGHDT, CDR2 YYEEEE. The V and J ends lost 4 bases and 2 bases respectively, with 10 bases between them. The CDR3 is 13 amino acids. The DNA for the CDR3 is TGTGCCAGCAGCCAGACAGAAACCTACGAGCAGTACTTC. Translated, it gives CASSQTETYEQYF.

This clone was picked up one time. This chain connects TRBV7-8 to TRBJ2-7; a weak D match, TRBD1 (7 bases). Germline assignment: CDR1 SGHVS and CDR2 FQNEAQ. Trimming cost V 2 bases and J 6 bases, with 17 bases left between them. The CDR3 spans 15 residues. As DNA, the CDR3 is TGTGCCAGCAGCTTATTTGGGCGGGACAGCCGCGAGCAGTACTTC. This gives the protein CASSLFGRDSREQYF.

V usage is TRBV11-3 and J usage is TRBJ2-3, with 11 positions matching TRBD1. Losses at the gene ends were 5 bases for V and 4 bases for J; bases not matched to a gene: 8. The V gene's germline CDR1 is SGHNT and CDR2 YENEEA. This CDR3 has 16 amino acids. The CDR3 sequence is CASSPGDRGKPDTQYF. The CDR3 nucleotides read TGTGCCAGCAGCCCCGGGGACAGGGGGAAACCAGATACGCAGTATTTT.

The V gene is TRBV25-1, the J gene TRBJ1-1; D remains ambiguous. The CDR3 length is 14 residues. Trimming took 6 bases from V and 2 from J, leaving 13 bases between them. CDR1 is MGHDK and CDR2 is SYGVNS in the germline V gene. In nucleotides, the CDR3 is TGTGCCAGCAGAAGGAGGACGGGAAACACTGAAGCTTTCTTT. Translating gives CASRRRTGNTEAFF.

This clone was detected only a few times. The CDR3 spells CASSLPQGATDTQYF. The DNA of the CDR3 is TGTGCCAGCAGCCTCCCACAGGGGGCGACAGATACGCAGTATTTT. The J gene is TRBJ2-3, the V gene TRBV5-8; 9 bases are a match to TRBD1. The CDR3 sequence is 15 residues long. Trimming took 4 bases from V and 3 from J; bases not matched to a gene: 6. The germline CDR1 and CDR2 sequences are SGHTS and YDEGEE.

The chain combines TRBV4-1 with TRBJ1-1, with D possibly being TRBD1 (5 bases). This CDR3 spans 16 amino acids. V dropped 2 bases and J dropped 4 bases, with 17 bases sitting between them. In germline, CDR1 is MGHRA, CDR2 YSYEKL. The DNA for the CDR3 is TGCGCCAGCAGCCAAAGGGGCATGGGGTTGGGCACTGAAGCTTTCTTT. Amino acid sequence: CASSQRGMGLGTEAFF.

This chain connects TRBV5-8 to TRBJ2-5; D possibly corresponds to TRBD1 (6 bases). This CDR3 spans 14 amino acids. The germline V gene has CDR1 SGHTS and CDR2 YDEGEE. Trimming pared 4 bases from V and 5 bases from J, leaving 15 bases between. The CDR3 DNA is TGTGCCAGCAGCCCCGGGACAAACGGCGAGACCCAGTACTTC. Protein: CASSPGTNGETQYF.

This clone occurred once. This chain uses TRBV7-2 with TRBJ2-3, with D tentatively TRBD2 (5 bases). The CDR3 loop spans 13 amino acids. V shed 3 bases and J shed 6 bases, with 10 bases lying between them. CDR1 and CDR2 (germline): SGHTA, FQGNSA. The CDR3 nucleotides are TGTGCCAGCAGCTTCCTAGCTACGGATACGCAGTATTTT. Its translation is CASSFLATDTQYF.

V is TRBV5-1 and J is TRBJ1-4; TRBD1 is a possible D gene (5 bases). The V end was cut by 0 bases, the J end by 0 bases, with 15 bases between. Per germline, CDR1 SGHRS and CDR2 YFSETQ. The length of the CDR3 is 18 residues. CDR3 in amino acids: CASSLDPRGVTTNEKLFF. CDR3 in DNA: TGCGCCAGCAGCTTGGACCCTAGGGGCGTTACAACTAATGAAAAACTGTTTTTT.

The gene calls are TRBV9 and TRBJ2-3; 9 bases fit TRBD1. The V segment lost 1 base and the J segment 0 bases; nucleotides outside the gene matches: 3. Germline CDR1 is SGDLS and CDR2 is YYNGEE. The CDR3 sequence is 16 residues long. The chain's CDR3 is CASSVRTGDSTDTQYF. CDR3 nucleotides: TGTGCCAGCAGCGTACGGACAGGGGACAGCACAGATACGCAGTATTTT.

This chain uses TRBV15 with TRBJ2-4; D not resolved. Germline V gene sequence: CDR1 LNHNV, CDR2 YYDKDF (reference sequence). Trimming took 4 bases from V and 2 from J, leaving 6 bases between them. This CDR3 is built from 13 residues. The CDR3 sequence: CATSNRSKNIQYF. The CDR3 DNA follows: TGTGCCACCAGCAATAGATCCAAAAACATTCAGTACTTC.

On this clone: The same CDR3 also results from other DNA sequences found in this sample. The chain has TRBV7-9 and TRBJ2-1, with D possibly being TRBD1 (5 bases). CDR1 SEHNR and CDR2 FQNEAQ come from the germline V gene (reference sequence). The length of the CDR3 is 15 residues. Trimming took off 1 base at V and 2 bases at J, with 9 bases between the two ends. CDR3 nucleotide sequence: TGTGCCAGCAGCTTAGGGCAGGGTGCCTACAATGAGCAGTTCTTC. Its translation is CASSLGQGAYNEQFF. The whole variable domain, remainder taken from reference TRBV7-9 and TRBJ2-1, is DTGVSQNPRHKITKRGQNVTFRCDPISEHNRLYWYRQTLGQGPEFLTYFQNEAQLEKSRLLSDRFSAERPKGSFSTLEIQRTEQGDSAMYLCASSLGQGAYNEQFFGPGTRLTVL.

The chain's CDR3 is CASSKARAPGELFF. CDR3 nucleotide sequence: TGTGCCAGCAGCAAAGCCAGGGCCCCCGGGGAGCTGTTTTTT. The chain has TRBV21-1 and TRBJ2-2; TRBD1 is the table's D call, not checked against the DNA. TRBV21-1 corresponds to a pseudogene. The CDR3 totals 14 residues.

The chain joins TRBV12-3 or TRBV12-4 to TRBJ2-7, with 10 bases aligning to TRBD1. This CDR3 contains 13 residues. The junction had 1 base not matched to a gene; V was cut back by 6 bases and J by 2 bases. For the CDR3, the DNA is TGTGCCAGCAGCGGGACAGGGGCCTACGAGCAGTACTTC. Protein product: CASSGTGAYEQYF.